These 15 T cell receptor beta chains originate from one sample sequenced in a study of blood T cell repertoires in COVID-19. Data came from immunoSEQ multiplex PCR; TCRdb stores just in-frame clones and leaves some out. Altogether 150,000 to 200,000 clones are present, 84% being singletons, with the ten largest covering around 14%. Sequenced: peripheral blood. The origin of the receptors is a man under 40 with active or convalescent COVID-19.

The chain has TRBV29-1 and TRBJ1-4; TRBD1 might be the D (6 bases). V lost 1 base to trimming and J lost 3 bases, with 15 bases between them. The CDR3 is made up of 16 amino acids. Germline CDR1 is SQVTM and CDR2 is ANQGSEA. CDR3: CSVEGGGSQSNEKLFF. Written as DNA, the CDR3 is TGCAGCGTTGAAGGTGGGGGCTCCCAATCTAATGAAAAACTGTTTTTT.

The V gene is TRBV18, the J gene TRBJ2-7; D not certain. V lost 6 bases, J lost 2 bases, and 17 bases lay in between. Germline lookup yields CDR1 KGHSH and CDR2 LQKENI. This CDR3 has 15 residues. CDR3 coding DNA: TGTGCCAGCTCCCTCGGCGTGGGCCCGACCTACGAGCAGTACGTC. Translation gives CASSLGVGPTYEQYV.

The chain employs TRBV24-1 and TRBJ2-1; TRBD1 matches 11 bases. The CDR3 extends over 18 amino acids. Germline V gene lookup returns CDR1 KGHDR and CDR2 SFDVKD. V gave up 3 bases and J gave up 4 bases; unmatched junction bases: 10. CDR3 sequence reads: CATSDPPGQGVNYNEQFF. The CDR3 region has the DNA TGTGCCACCAGTGATCCGCCGGGACAGGGGGTGAATTACAATGAGCAGTTCTTC.

This CDR3 is CASSYMEENQPQHF. CDR3 sequence (DNA): TGTGCCAGCAGTTATATGGAGGAGAATCAGCCCCAGCATTTT. J is TRBJ1-5 and V is TRBV6-6; D is unresolved. The CDR3 totals 14 residues. The ends were cut back, 3 bases at V and 4 bases at J, with 10 bases in the middle. In germline, CDR1 is MNHNY, CDR2 SVGAGI (reference sequence).

V and J are TRBV4-1 and TRBJ2-1; 10 bases match TRBD2. CDR1 is MGHRA, CDR2 YSYEKL, per germline. The J segment lost 4 bases and the V segment lost 0 bases, leaving 6 bases of the junction unmatched. The CDR3 consists of 17 residues. The CDR3 DNA sequence: TGCGCCAGCAGCCAAGAAAGAGCGGGGGGGCAGTACAATGAGCAGTTCTTC. Translated: CASSQERAGGQYNEQFF.

This clone was detected once. This chain joins TRBV2 and TRBJ2-7, with 9 nucleotides matching TRBD1. Looked up from germline, CDR1 is SNHLY and CDR2 is FYNNEI. J was trimmed by 4 bases and V by 5 bases; bases with no gene match: 6. CDR3 length equals 14 residues. The CDR3 loop reads CASSRLGTGYEQYV. The CDR3 region has the DNA TGTGCCAGCAGTCGGTTAGGGACAGGGTACGAGCAGTACGTC.

CDR3 in amino acids: CASSETDRRNTEAFF. For the CDR3, the DNA is TGTGCCAGCAGCGAGACAGACAGGCGGAACACTGAAGCTTTCTTT. The V gene is TRBV3-1 (or the pseudogene TRBV3-2), the J gene TRBJ1-1; possible D gene TRBD1, 6 bases. With 5 bases removed from V and 1 base from J, the gap between germline ends came to 14 bases. The CDR3 is made up of 15 amino acids. Looked up from germline, CDR1 is LGHDT and CDR2 is YNNKEL (reference sequence).

The chain couples TRBV7-6 to TRBJ1-6; D perhaps matches TRBD1 (5 bases). V was cut by 1 base and J by 11 bases, with 12 bases left in between. Germline V gene data show CDR1 as SGHVS and CDR2 as FNYEAQ. The CDR3 is 14 residues long. The CDR3 is CASSLGEGGAPLHF. CDR3 bases: TGTGCCAGCAGCTTAGGGGAGGGAGGGGCACCCCTCCACTTT.

V is TRBV28 and J is TRBJ2-7; perhaps TRBD2 as D (6 bases). CDR1 and CDR2 (germline): MDHEN, SYDVKM. The CDR3 covers 16 residues. The V gene lost 3 bases and the J gene lost 0 bases, with 15 bases spanning the gap. CDR3 sequence reads: CASSFILGTSSYEQYF. CDR3 DNA: TGTGCCAGCAGTTTCATCCTCGGGACTTCCTCCTACGAGCAGTACTTC.

The chain joins TRBV9 to TRBJ1-1; 12 bases line up with TRBD1. Germline-derived CDR1 and CDR2 are SGDLS and YYNGEE. V shed 4 bases and J 4 bases; nucleotides not matched to a gene: 8. This CDR3 has 16 amino acids. The CDR3 DNA follows: TGTGCCAGCAGCAAAACGGGACAGGGGGCGGTCACTGAAGCTTTCTTT. Translation: CASSKTGQGAVTEAFF.

A remark on this clone: The junction departs from the called germline gene at one end, perhaps through a read error. The chain carries TRBV6-1 and TRBJ1-1; unclear D gene. Looked up from germline, CDR1 is MNHNS and CDR2 is SASEGT. The CDR3 extends over 12 amino acids. The CDR3 here is CASSEGRTEVFF. CDR3 sequence (DNA): TGTGCCAGCAGTGAAGGTCGGACTGAAGTTTTCTTT.

The V call is TRBV5-4, the J call TRBJ2-7; TRBD2 might be the D (5 bases). This CDR3 spans 15 amino acids. Trimming removed 0 bases from V and 7 bases from J, with 17 bases in between. The germline CDR1 and CDR2 sequences are SGHNT and YYREEE (reference sequence). The CDR3 DNA reads TGTGCCAGCAGCTTGGGGCGTTCGACCCCGGGGGAGCAGTACTTC. Protein: CASSLGRSTPGEQYF.

The chain uses TRBV5-6 and TRBJ2-7, with 7 bases aligning to TRBD1. The CDR3 is 14 amino acids. Per germline, CDR1 SGHDT and CDR2 YYEEEE. V shed 5 bases and J 3 bases; nucleotides not matched to a gene: 8. CDR3 residues: CASSKQGIYYEQYV. The CDR3 DNA reads as TGTGCCAGCAGTAAACAGGGGATTTACTACGAGCAGTACGTC.

The rearrangement uses TRBV10-1 and TRBJ1-1; D is undetermined. Per germline, CDR1 WNHNN and CDR2 SYGVQD (reference sequence). This CDR3 is built from 14 residues. V was trimmed by 0 bases and J by 5 bases, leaving 10 bases between them. As DNA, the CDR3 is TGCGCCAGCAGTGAGTCAAGTGGCTCGACTGAAGCTTTCTTT. Translating it yields CASSESSGSTEAFF.

The chain recombines TRBV18 with TRBJ2-2; 9 positions agree with TRBD2. The ends lost 3 bases at V and 7 bases at J; junction bases unmatched: 9. This CDR3 spans 16 amino acids. CDR1 and CDR2 from the germline V gene are KGHSH and LQKENI. The CDR3 DNA follows: TGTGCCAGCTCACCCCCAGCGGGGGGTCAGGGCGGGGAGCTGTTTTTT. This translates into CASSPPAGGQGGELFF.